This TCR beta chain was sequenced during a study of blood T cells in healthy people across ages. Whole-study results and caveats: Naive T cell percentage strongly correlated with TCR beta diversity.

The CDR3 length is 16 residues. Trimming pared 2 bases from V and 2 bases from J, leaving 17 bases between. Germline V lookup: CDR1 SGDLS, CDR2 YYNGEE. A sample-barcoded 5' primer and a J-beta primer mix were used in a second PCR of about 7 to 11 cycles. TCRdb redid the calling of the 5' RACE reads with MiXCR, one entry per CDR3 protein. The sample lists just over 1 million distinct CDR3 sequences, 35% to 55% occurring once. About this clonotype: What it binds is unknown.

The sequence derives from a woman in her sixties or seventies in good health. The chain employs TRBV9 and TRBJ2-7; perhaps TRBD2 as D (6 bases). Sequenced material: blood. This chain's CDR3 is CASSVGGRDLTYEQYF. In nucleotides, the CDR3 is TGTGCCAGCAGCGTGGGAGGCCGGGACTTGACCTACGAGCAGTACTTC. Full variable domain (missing parts from reference TRBV9 and TRBJ2-7): DSGVTQTPKHLITATGQRVTLRCSPRSGDLSVYWYQQSLDQGLQFLIQYYNGEERAKGNILERFSAQQFPDLHSELNLSSLELGDSALYFCASSVGGRDLTYEQYFGPGTRLTVT.